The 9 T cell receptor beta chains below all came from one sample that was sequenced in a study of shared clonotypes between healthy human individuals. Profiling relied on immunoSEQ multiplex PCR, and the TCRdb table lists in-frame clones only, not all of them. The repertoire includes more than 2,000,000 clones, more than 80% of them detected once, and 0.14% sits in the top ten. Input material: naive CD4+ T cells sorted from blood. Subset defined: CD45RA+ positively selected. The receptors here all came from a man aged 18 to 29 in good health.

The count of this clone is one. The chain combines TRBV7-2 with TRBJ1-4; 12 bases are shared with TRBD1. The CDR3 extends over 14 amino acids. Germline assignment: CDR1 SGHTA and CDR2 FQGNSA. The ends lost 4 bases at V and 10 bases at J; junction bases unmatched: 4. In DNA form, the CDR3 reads TGTGCCAGCAGCTCTGGGACAGGGGGCATAAAACTGTTTTTT. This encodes CASSSGTGGIKLFF.

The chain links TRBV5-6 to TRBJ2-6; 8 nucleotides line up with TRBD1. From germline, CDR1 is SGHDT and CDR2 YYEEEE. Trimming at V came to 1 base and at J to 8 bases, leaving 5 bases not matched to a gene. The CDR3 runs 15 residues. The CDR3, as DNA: TGTGCCAGCAGCTTGAGAACAGGGGGTACCAACGTCCTGACTTTC. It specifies CASSLRTGGTNVLTF.

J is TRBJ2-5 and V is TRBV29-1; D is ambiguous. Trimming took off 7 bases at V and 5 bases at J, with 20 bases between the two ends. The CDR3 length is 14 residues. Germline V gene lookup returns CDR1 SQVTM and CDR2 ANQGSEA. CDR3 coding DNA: TGCAGCGGAGTGCCGGGCCGCGGCGTTGAGACCCAGTACTTC. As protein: CSGVPGRGVETQYF.

The CDR3 bases are TGTGCCAGCAGCTTATCGTGGGGTACGGAGCAGTACTTC. Its protein product is CASSLSWGTEQYF. The J gene is TRBJ2-7, the V gene TRBV7-3, with D uncertain. Deletions cut 2 bases from V and 7 bases from J, with 12 bases between. CDR3 length: 13 amino acids. CDR1 SGHTA and CDR2 FQGTGA come from the germline V gene.

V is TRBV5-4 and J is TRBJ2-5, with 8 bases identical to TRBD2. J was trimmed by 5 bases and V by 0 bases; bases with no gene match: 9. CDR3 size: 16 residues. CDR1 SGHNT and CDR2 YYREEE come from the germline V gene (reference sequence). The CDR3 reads CASSLAAGRAEETQYF. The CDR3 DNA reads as TGTGCCAGCAGCTTGGCTGCCGGGAGGGCCGAGGAGACCCAGTACTTC.

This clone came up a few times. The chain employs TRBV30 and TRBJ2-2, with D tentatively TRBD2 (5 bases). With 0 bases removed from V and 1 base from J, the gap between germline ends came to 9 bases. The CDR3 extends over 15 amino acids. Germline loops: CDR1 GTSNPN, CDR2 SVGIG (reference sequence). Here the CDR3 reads CAWSVLRGNTGELFF. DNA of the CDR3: TGTGCCTGGAGTGTACTACGGGGGAACACCGGGGAGCTGTTTTTT.

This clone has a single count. The CDR3 protein is CASSEPGGLSNQPQHF. The CDR3 coding sequence is TGTGCCAGCAGTGAGCCAGGGGGGCTCAGTAATCAGCCCCAGCATTTT. V gene TRBV6-1 combines with J gene TRBJ1-5; 7 positions match TRBD1. The CDR3 length is 16 residues. Germline lookup yields CDR1 MNHNS and CDR2 SASEGT. V lost 3 bases and J lost 4; bases outside the gene matches: 9.

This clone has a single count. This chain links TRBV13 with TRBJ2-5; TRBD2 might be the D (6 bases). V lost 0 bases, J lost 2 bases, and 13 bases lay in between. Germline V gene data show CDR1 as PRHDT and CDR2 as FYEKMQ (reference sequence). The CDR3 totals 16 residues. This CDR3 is CASSLGSRAGQETQYF. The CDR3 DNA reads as TGTGCCAGCAGCTTAGGTTCCCGGGCGGGGCAAGAGACCCAGTACTTC.

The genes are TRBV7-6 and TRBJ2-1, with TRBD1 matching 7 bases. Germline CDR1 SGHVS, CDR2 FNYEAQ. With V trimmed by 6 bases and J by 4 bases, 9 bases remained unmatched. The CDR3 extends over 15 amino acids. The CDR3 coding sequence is TGTGCCAGCAGTTTCGACAGGGCGGTTTACAATGAGCAGTTCTTC. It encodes CASSFDRAVYNEQFF. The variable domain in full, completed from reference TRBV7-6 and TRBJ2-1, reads GAGVSQSPRYKVTKRGQDVALRCDPISGHVSLYWYRQALGQGPEFLTYFNYEAQQDKSGLPNDRFSAERPEGSISTLTIQRTEQRDSAMYRCASSFDRAVYNEQFFGPGTRLTVL.